Reported below is one TCR beta chain. Its cognate antigen is unknown. The data originate from a study of OX40 agonist ivuxolimab in advanced cancers. In the study overall: Ivuxolimab, an agonist antibody against OX40 (CD134), was given to patients. The study, taken as a whole, reports: More expanded clones were found, on average, in CD8+ than in CD4+ T cells. The authors did not determine the antigen specificity of the expanded peripheral T cells. Among the nonresponders, some also had low normalized T-cell clonal expansion.

Germline values: CDR1 SGHRS, CDR2 YFSETQ. V lost 1 base and J 1 base, leaving 8 bases between the germline ends. This CDR3 spans 15 amino acids. Produced via immunoSEQ multiplex PCR; TCRdb's table is partial and in-frame only. The sample contains approximately 90,000 clones, around 85% of which appear only once. The material was CD4+ or CD8+ T cells sorted from blood, obtained in a trial of the OX40 agonist ivuxolimab. The rearrangement joins TRBV5-1 to TRBJ2-2; the D is unclear. This receptor was obtained from an adult with an advanced solid tumor such as melanoma, head and neck, liver or kidney cancer. The CDR3 region is CASSLYDWNTGELFF. For the CDR3, the DNA is TGCGCCAGCAGCTTGTACGACTGGAACACCGGGGAGCTGTTTTTT.